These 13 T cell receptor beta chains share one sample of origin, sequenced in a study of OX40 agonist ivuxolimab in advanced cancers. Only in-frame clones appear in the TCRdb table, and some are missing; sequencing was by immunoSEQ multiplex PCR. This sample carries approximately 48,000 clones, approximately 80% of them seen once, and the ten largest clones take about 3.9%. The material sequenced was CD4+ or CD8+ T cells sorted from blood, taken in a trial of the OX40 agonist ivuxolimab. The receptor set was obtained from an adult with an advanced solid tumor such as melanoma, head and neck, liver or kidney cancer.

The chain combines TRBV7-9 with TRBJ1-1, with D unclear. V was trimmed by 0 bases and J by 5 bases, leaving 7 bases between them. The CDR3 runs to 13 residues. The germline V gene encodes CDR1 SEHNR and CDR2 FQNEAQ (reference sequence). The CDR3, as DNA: TGTGCCAGCAGCTTAGCCCAGAGTACTGAAGCTTTCTTT. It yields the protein CASSLAQSTEAFF.

The CDR3 region is CASSFAGVRETQYF. In DNA, the CDR3 is TGTGCCAGCAGCTTCGCGGGAGTGAGAGAGACCCAGTACTTC. The chain couples TRBV7-9 to TRBJ2-5, with 7 bases fitting TRBD2. CDR3 length equals 14 residues. The V and J ends lost 3 bases and 4 bases, in that order; junction bases with no gene match: 5. Germline values: CDR1 SEHNR, CDR2 FQNEAQ (reference sequence).

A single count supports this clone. The CDR3 nucleotides are TGCGCCAGCAGCGCGAGGACTAGCGGGAATAGAGGCAATGAGCAGTTCTTC. Protein: CASSARTSGNRGNEQFF. V usage is TRBV5-1 and J usage is TRBJ2-1; 12 bases are a match to TRBD2. Germline lookup yields CDR1 SGHRS and CDR2 YFSETQ. The V segment lost 4 bases and the J segment 6 bases; nucleotides outside the gene matches: 11. The CDR3 contains 17 residues.

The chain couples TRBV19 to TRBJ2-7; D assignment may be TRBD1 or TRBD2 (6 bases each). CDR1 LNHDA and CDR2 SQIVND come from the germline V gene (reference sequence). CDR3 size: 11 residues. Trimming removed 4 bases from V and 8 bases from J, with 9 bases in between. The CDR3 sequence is CASSRRGQQYF. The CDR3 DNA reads TGTGCCAGTAGTAGACGGGGGCAGCAGTACTTC.

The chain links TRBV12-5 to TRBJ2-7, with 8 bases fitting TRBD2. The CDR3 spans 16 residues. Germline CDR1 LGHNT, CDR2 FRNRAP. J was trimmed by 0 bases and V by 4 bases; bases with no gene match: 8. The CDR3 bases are TGTGCTAGTGGTTCTCCCTCGGGAGGGAACTCCTACGAGCAGTACTTC. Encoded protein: CASGSPSGGNSYEQYF.

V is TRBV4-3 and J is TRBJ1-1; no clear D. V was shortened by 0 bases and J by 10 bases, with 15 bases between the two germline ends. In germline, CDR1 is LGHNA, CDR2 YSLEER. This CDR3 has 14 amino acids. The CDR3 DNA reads TGCGCCAGCAGCCAAGAGGGATACACTCGGGGAGCTTTCTTT. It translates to CASSQEGYTRGAFF.

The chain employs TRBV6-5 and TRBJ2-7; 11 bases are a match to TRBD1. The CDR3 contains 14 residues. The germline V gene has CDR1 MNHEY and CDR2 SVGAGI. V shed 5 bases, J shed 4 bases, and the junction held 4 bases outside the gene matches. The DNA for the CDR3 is TGTGCCAGCAGTCAGGACAGGGGGCTGTACGAGCAGTACTTC. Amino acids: CASSQDRGLYEQYF.

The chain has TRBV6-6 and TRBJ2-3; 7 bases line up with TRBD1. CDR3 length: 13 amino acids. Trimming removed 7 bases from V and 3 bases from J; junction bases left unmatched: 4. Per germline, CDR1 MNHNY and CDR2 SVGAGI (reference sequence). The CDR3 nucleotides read TGTGCCAGCACCCTACAGGGGACAGATACGCAGTATTTT. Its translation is CASTLQGTDTQYF.

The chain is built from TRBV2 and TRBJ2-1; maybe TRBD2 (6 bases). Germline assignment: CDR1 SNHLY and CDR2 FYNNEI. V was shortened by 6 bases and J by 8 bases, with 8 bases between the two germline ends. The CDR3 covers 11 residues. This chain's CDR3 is CASRLAYEQFF. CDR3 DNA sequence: TGTGCCAGCAGACTAGCCTATGAGCAGTTCTTC.

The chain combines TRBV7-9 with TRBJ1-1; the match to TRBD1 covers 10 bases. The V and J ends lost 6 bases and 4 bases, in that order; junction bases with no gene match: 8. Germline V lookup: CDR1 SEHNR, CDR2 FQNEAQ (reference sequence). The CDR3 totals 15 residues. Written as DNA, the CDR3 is TGTGCCAGCAGTCATTTAGACAGGGGGCCCACTGAAGCTTTCTTT. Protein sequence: CASSHLDRGPTEAFF.

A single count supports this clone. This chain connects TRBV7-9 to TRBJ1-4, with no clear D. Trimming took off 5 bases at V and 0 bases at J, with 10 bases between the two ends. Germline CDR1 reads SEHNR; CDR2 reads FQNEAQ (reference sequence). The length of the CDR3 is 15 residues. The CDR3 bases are TGTGCCAGCAGCGCCGGACGGACAACTAATGAAAAACTGTTTTTT. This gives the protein CASSAGRTTNEKLFF.

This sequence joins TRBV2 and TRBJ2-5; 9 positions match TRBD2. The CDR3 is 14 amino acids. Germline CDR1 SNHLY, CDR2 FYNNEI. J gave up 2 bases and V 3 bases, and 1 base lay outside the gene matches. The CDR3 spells CASSDSGSQETQYF. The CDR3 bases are TGTGCCAGCAGTGATAGCGGGAGTCAAGAGACCCAGTACTTC.

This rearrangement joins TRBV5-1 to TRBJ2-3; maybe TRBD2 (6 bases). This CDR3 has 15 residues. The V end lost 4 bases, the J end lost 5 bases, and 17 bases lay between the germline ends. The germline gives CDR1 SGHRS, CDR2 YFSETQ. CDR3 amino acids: CASSITGTFIDTQYF. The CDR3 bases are TGCGCCAGCAGCATCACCGGGACTTTCATAGATACGCAGTATTTT.